Following are 17 T cell receptor beta chains from one sample sequenced in a study of T-cell reconstitution after alpha-beta-depleted transplantation in children. Unique molecular identifiers were used to barcode this TCRbeta library. MiXCR, applied by TCRdb to the PCR reads, yields one record per CDR3 protein. The data show about 240,000 distinct CDR3 sequences, 12% seen once. The material sequenced was PBMCs from the stem cell graft donor, taken from the stem cell graft. The receptors originated from a human donor who donated a stem cell graft to a child with acute lymphoblastic leukemia.

This clonotype has ten or more counts. CDR3 loop: CASSSLAATDTQYF. The DNA for the CDR3 is TGTGCCAGCAGTTCACTAGCGGCCACAGATACGCAGTATTTT. The genes are TRBV28 and TRBJ2-3; TRBD2 aligns across 8 bases. The CDR3 is 14 amino acids. After removal of 4 bases from V and 2 bases from J, the junction contained 2 bases not matched to a gene. CDR1 is MDHEN, CDR2 SYDVKM, per germline.

The sample holds many counts of this clonotype. J is TRBJ2-7 and V is TRBV6-5, with D hard to call. V was clipped by 2 bases and J by 1 base, with 12 bases between them. The V gene's germline CDR1 is MNHEY and CDR2 SVGAGI. This CDR3 has 15 residues. The CDR3 spells CASSYTRAGSYEQYF. As DNA, the CDR3 is TGTGCCAGCAGTTACACCCGGGCCGGATCCTACGAGCAGTACTTC.

This clonotype has a count of ten or more. The rearrangement uses TRBV29-1 and TRBJ2-3; D uncertain. Germline CDR1 and CDR2: SQVTM and ANQGSEA. The CDR3 consists of 8 residues. The ends were cut back, 3 bases at V and 9 bases at J, with 1 base in the middle. CDR3 in amino acids: CSVDTQYF. CDR3 bases: TGCAGCGTTGACACGCAGTATTTT.

This clonotype was recorded many times. The rearrangement uses TRBV12-3 or TRBV12-4 and TRBJ2-7, with 11 bases matching TRBD2. The CDR3 consists of 17 residues. V dropped 4 bases and J dropped 0; count of bases not matched to a gene: 8. The CDR3 DNA follows: TGTGCCAGCAGTTCCTTGACTAGCGGGGTGAGCTCCTACGAGCAGTACTTC. It codes for CASSSLTSGVSSYEQYF.

There are many counts of this clonotype. The gene calls are TRBV24-1 and TRBJ2-4; D gene unclear. The ends were cut back, 4 bases at V and 0 bases at J, with 9 bases in the middle. Germline CDR1 and CDR2: KGHDR and SFDVKD. This CDR3 contains 15 residues. The CDR3 DNA sequence: TGTGCCACCAGTGAGGGTACAGTAGCCAAAAACATTCAGTACTTC. As protein: CATSEGTVAKNIQYF.

This clonotype was seen a handful of times. The chain combines TRBV9 with TRBJ1-1; TRBD1 aligns across 10 bases. The CDR3 has 15 residues. Germline V gene sequence: CDR1 SGDLS, CDR2 YYNGEE. J gave up 4 bases and V 4 bases, and 7 bases lay outside the gene matches. The CDR3 coding sequence is TGTGCCAGCAGCTCACCCGGGACAGGGGTCACTGAAGCTTTCTTT. Protein: CASSSPGTGVTEAFF.

This clonotype appeared many times. This sequence joins TRBV5-1 and TRBJ2-3; D not certain. The CDR3 has 11 amino acids. V lost 3 bases and J lost 9, with 8 bases in between. Per germline, CDR1 SGHRS and CDR2 YFSETQ. The CDR3 region is CASSSKATQYF. The CDR3 nucleotides are TGCGCCAGCAGCTCTAAGGCGACGCAGTATTTT.

This clonotype was counted a few times. The V and J genes are TRBV20-1 and TRBJ2-1; no clear D. The CDR3 has 16 residues. The ends were cut back, 0 bases at V and 6 bases at J, with 18 bases in the middle. Germline V lookup: CDR1 DFQATT, CDR2 SNEGSKA (reference sequence). The CDR3 here is CSARDLERLPGNEQFF. In DNA, the CDR3 is TGCAGTGCTAGAGATCTGGAGCGCCTCCCGGGCAATGAGCAGTTCTTC.

The V and J genes are TRBV20-1 and TRBJ2-2; either TRBD1 or TRBD2 may fit D (5 bases each). Deletions cut 2 bases from V and 1 base from J, with 8 bases between. Germline V gene data show CDR1 as DFQATT and CDR2 as SNEGSKA (reference sequence). The CDR3 spans 14 residues. The CDR3 protein is CSARSGQNTGELFF. CDR3 sequence (DNA): TGCAGTGCTAGAAGCGGACAGAACACCGGGGAGCTGTTTTTT.

This clonotype was seen repeatedly, ten times or more. The chain is built from TRBV5-4 and TRBJ2-5; 7 nucleotides match TRBD1. After removal of 3 bases from V and 3 bases from J, the junction contained 5 bases not matched to a gene. This CDR3 spans 14 amino acids. Germline V gives CDR1 SGHNT, CDR2 YYREEE (reference sequence). CDR3 coding DNA: TGTGCCAGCAGCTCACTAGGGGGCGAAGAGACCCAGTACTTC. Its translation is CASSSLGGEETQYF. The full variable domain, its missing parts supplied by reference TRBV5-4 and TRBJ2-5, is ETGVTQSPTHLIKTRGQQVTLRCSSQSGHNTVSWYQQALGQGPQFIFQYYREEENGRGNFPPRFSGLQFPNYSSELNVNALELDDSALYLCASSSLGGEETQYFGPGTRLLVL.

This clonotype showed up many times. The rearrangement joins TRBV12-3 or TRBV12-4 to TRBJ1-5; D not resolved. This CDR3 comprises 15 residues. V lost 6 bases and J 6 bases, leaving 18 bases between the germline ends. The CDR3 region is CASSPPGRRAQPQHF. The CDR3 nucleotides read TGTGCCAGCAGCCCACCCGGGAGAAGAGCTCAGCCCCAGCATTTT.

This clonotype was detected a few times. The genes are TRBV6-2 or TRBV6-3 and TRBJ2-1; 12 nucleotides align to TRBD2. Trimming removed 0 bases from V and 4 bases from J; junction bases left unmatched: 10. The CDR3 runs to 19 residues. CDR1 and CDR2 from the germline V gene are MNHEY and SVGEGT. This CDR3 is CASSYSGLGTSGGYNEQFF. The CDR3 bases are TGTGCCAGCAGTTACTCAGGCCTCGGTACTAGCGGGGGGTACAATGAGCAGTTCTTC.

The table lists this clonotype with many counts. The chain couples TRBV9 to TRBJ1-2, with a possible D match to TRBD1 (6 bases). Germline V gene data show CDR1 as SGDLS and CDR2 as YYNGEE. This CDR3 has 14 amino acids. V lost 7 bases to trimming and J lost 6 bases, with 19 bases between them. The CDR3 nucleotides read TGTGCCAGCGGAGGGGGGATAGCTGTTAATGGCTACACCTTC. Its translation: CASGGGIAVNGYTF.

This clonotype was counted ten times or more. The V and J genes are TRBV6-5 and TRBJ1-1; D not certain. The CDR3 runs 16 residues. Trimming took 5 bases from V and 8 from J, leaving 24 bases between them. Germline lookup yields CDR1 MNHEY and CDR2 SVGAGI. The CDR3 coding sequence is TGTGCCAGCAGTCACTACGGGCGCGTTACTTTGGGAGAAGCTTTCTTT. Translated: CASSHYGRVTLGEAFF.

This clonotype was detected only a few times. CDR3 loop: CASSYSLAGASLEQYF. DNA for the CDR3: TGTGCCAGCAGTTACTCACTAGCGGGAGCCTCTTTGGAGCAGTACTTC. This chain uses TRBV6-5 with TRBJ2-7; 11 bases line up with TRBD2. The CDR3 has 16 amino acids. From germline, CDR1 is MNHEY and CDR2 SVGAGI. The junction had 8 bases not matched to a gene; V was cut back by 0 bases and J by 7 bases.

At least ten counts were recorded for this clonotype. The chain links TRBV28 to TRBJ1-3; TRBD1 might be the D (5 bases). The CDR3 sequence is 15 residues long. V was pared by 6 bases and J by 0 bases, with 12 bases between. Germline CDR1 reads MDHEN; CDR2 reads SYDVKM. The CDR3 loop is CASRPPTVSGNTIYF. DNA for the CDR3: TGTGCCAGCAGACCCCCGACAGTCTCTGGAAACACCATATATTTT.

This clonotype was counted at least ten times. This sequence joins TRBV4-3 and TRBJ2-7, with 8 bases fitting TRBD2. The CDR3 covers 15 residues. Trimming took 0 bases from V and 2 from J; bases not matched to a gene: 3. Germline V gives CDR1 LGHNA, CDR2 YSLEER. The CDR3 DNA follows: TGCGCCAGCAGCCAAGAACCGGGACTAGCCTACGAGCAGTACTTC. Protein product: CASSQEPGLAYEQYF.